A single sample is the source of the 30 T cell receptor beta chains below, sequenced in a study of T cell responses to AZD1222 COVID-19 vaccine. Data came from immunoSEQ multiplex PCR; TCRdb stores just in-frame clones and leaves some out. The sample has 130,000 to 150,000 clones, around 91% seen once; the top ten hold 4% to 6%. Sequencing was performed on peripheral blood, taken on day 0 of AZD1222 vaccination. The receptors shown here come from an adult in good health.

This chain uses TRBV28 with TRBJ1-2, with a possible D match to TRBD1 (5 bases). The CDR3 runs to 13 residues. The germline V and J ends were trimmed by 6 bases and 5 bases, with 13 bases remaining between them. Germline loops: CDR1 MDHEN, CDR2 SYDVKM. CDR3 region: CASRGTVVYGYTF. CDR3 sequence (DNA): TGTGCCAGCAGGGGGACGGTCGTATATGGCTACACCTTC.

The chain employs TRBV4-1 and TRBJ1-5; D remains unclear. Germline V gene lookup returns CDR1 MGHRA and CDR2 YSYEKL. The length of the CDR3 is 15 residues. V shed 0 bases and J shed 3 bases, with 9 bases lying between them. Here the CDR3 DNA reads TGCGCCAGCAGCCAAGATCCCGGGGACAATCAGCCCCAGCATTTT. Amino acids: CASSQDPGDNQPQHF.

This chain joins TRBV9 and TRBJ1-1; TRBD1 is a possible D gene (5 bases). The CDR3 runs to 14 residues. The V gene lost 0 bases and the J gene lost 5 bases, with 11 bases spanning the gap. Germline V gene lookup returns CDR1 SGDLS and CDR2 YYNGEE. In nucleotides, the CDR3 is TGTGCCAGCAGCGTAGGCGGGACTAAGACTGAAGCTTTCTTT. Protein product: CASSVGGTKTEAFF.

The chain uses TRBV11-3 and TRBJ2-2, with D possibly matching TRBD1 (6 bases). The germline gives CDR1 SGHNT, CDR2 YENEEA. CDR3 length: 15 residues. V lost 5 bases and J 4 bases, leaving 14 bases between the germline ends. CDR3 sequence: CASSREQGITGELFF. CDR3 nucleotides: TGTGCCAGCAGCAGAGAACAGGGAATCACCGGGGAGCTGTTTTTT.

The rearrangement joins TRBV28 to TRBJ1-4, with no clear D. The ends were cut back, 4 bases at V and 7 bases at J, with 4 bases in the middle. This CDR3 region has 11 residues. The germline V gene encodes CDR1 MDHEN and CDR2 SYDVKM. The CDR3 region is CASSSSEKLFF. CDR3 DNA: TGTGCCAGCAGTTCGAGTGAAAAACTGTTTTTT.

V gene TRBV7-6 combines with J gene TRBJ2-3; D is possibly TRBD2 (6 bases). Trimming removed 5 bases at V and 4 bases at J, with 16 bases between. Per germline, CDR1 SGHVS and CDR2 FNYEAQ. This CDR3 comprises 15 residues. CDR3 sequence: CASSRGGGEADTQYF. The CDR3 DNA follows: TGTGCCAGCAGCCGAGGTGGTGGGGAGGCAGATACGCAGTATTTT.

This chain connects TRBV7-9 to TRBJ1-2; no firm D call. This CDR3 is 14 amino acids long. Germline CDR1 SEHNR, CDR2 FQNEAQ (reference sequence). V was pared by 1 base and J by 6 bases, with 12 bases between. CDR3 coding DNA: TGTGCCAGCAGCTTAGGCGGAGAAATCGATGGCTACACCTTC. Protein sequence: CASSLGGEIDGYTF.

The CDR3 loop is CASSSPGYYEQYF. The CDR3 nucleotides are TGTGCCAGCAGTTCGCCAGGCTATTACGAGCAGTACTTC. V is TRBV12-3 or TRBV12-4 and J is TRBJ2-7; D gene unclear. The CDR3 is 13 residues long. Trimming cost V 4 bases and J 4 bases, with 11 bases left between them.

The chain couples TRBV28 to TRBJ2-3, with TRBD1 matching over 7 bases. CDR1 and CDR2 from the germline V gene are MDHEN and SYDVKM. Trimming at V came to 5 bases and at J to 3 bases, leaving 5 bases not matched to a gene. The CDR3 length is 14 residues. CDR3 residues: CASSRLQGTDTQYF. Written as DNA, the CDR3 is TGTGCCAGCAGTCGCCTACAGGGGACAGATACGCAGTATTTT.

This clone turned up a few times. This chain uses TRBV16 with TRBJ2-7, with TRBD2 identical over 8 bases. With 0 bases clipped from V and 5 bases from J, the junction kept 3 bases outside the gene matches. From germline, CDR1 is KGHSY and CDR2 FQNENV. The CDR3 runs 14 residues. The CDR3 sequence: CASSQSSGNHEQYF. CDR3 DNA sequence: TGTGCCAGCAGCCAATCTAGCGGGAACCACGAGCAGTACTTC.

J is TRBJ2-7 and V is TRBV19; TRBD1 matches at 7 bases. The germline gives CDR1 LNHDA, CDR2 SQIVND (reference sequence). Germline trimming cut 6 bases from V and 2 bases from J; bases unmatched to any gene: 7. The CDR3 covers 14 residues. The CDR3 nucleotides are TGTGCCAGTAGATTCACAGGGACAGCCTACGAGCAGTACTTC. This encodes CASRFTGTAYEQYF.

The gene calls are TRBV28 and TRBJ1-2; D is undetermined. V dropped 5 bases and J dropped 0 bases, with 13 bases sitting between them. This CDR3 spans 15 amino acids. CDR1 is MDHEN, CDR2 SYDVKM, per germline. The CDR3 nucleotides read TGTGCCAGCAGTCAACCCACCGGGACTAACTATGGCTACACCTTC. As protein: CASSQPTGTNYGYTF.

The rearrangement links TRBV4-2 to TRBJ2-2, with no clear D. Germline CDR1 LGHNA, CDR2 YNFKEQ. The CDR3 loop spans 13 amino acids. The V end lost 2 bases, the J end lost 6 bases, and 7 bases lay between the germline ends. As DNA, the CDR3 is TGTGCCAGCAGCCAAAGGTCCCCCGGGGAGCTGTTTTTT. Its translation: CASSQRSPGELFF.

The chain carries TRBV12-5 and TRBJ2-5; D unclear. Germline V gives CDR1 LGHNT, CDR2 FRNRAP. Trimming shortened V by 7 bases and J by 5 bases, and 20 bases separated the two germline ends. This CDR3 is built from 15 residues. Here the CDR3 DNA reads TGTGCTAGTGCCCCCCCATCTGCTTCTTGGGAGACCCAGTACTTC. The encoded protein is CASAPPSASWETQYF.

For the CDR3, the DNA is TGTGCCAGCAGCCGAGGAAGCGGCGGCGGGGATTCACCCCTCCACTTT. This translates into CASSRGSGGGDSPLHF. The gene calls are TRBV4-2 and TRBJ1-6; no firm D call. This CDR3 contains 16 residues. CDR1 and CDR2 from the germline V gene are LGHNA and YNFKEQ. The V and J ends lost 4 bases and 8 bases respectively, with 18 bases between them.

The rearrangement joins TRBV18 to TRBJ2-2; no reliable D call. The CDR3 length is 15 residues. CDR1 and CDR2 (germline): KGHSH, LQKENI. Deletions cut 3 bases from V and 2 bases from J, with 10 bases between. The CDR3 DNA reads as TGTGCCAGCTCACCTCAGGCCTCCAACACCGGGGAGCTGTTTTTT. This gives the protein CASSPQASNTGELFF.

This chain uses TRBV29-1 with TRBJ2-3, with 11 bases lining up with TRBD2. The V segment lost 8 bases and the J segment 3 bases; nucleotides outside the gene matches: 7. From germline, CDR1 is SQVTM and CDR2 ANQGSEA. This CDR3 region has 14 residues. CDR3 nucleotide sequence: TGCAGCTTCGCGACTAGCGGGAAGACAGATACGCAGTATTTT. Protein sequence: CSFATSGKTDTQYF.

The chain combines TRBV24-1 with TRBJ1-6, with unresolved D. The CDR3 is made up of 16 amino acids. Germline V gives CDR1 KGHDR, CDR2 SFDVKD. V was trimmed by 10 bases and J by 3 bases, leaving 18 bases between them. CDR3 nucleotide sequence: TGTGCCACTGCCGGGCTACAGAAATACTATAATTCACCCCTCCACTTT. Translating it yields CATAGLQKYYNSPLHF.

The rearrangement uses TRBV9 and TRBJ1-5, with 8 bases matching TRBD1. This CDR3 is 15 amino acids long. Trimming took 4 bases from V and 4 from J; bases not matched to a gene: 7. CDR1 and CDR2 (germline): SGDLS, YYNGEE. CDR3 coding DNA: TGTGCCAGCAGCCCCGGGACAGGTGATAATCAGCCCCAGCATTTT. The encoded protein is CASSPGTGDNQPQHF.

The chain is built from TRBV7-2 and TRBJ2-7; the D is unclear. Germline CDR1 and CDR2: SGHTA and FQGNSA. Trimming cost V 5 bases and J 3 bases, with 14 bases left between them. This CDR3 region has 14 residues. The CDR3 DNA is TGTGCCAGCAGCCAACAAGCTACTATCTACGAGCAGTACTTC. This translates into CASSQQATIYEQYF.

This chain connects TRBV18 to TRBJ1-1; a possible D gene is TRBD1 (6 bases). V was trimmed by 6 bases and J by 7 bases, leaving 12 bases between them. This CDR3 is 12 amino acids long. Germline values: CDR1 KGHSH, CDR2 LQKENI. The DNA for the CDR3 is TGTGCCAGCTCGCGTAGGGGGGGTGAAGCTTTCTTT. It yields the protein CASSRRGGEAFF.

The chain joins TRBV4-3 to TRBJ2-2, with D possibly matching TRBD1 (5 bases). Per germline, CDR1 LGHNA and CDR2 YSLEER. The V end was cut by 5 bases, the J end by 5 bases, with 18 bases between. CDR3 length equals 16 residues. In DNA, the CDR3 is TGCGCCAGCAGCGAAAGGGGAATGTCCCTTACCGGGGAGCTGTTTTTT. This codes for CASSERGMSLTGELFF.

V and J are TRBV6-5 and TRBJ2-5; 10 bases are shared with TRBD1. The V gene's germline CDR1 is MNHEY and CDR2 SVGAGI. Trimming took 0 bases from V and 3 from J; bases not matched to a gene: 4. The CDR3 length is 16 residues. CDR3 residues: CASSYSRGTGEETQYF. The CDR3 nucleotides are TGTGCCAGCAGTTACTCGAGAGGGACAGGGGAAGAGACCCAGTACTTC.

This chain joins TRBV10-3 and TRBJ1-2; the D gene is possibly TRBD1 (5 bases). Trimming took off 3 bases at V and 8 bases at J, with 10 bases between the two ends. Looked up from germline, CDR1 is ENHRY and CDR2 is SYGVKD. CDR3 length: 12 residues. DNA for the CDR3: TGTGCCATCAGTGAAAAGGGGAACGGCTACACCTTC. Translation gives CAISEKGNGYTF.

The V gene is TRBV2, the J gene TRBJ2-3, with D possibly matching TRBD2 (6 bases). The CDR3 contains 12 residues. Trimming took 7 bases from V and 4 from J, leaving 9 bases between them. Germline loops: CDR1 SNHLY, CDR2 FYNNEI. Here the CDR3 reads CASTRGADTQYF. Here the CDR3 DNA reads TGTGCCAGCACGCGGGGTGCAGATACGCAGTATTTT.

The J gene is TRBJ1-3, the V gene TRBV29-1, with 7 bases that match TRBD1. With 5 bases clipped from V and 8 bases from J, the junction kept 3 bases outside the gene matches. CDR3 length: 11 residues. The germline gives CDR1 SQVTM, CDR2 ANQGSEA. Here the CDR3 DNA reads TGCAGCGTTAAGGGGGCGGACACCATATATTTT. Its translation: CSVKGADTIYF.

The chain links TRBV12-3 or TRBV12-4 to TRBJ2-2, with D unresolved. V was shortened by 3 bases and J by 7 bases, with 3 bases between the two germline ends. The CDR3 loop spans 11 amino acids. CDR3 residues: CASSFVGELFF. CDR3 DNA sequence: TGTGCCAGCAGTTTCGTCGGGGAGCTGTTTTTT.

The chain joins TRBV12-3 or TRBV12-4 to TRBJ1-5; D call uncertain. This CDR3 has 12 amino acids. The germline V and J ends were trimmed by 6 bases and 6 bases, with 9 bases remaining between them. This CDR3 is CASRQGRQPQHF. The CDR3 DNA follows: TGTGCCAGCAGACAAGGTCGTCAGCCCCAGCATTTT.

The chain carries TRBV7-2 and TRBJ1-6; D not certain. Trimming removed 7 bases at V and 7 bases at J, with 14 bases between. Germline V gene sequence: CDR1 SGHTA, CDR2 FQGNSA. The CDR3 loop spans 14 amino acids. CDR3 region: CASNRRGLNSPLHF. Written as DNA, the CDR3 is TGTGCCAGCAACCGCAGAGGGCTAAATTCACCCCTCCACTTT.

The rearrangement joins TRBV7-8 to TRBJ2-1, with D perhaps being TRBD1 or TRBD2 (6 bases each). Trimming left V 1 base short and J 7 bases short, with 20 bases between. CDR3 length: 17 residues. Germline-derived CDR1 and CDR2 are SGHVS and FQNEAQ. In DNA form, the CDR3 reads TGTGCCAGCAGCTTAGGGGCCGGGGGACAATCGCGAAATGAGCAGTTCTTC. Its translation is CASSLGAGGQSRNEQFF. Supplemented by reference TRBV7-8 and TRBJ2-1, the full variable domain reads GAGVSQSPRYKVAKRGQDVALRCDPISGHVSLFWYQQALGQGPEFLTYFQNEAQLDKSGLPSDRFFAERPEGSVSTLKIQRTQQEDSAVYLCASSLGAGGQSRNEQFFGPGTRLTVL.